A single T cell receptor beta chain is shown here with its context. This sample is part of a study of blood T cell repertoires in COVID-19. About the research overall: Whether acute or convalescent, the COVID-19 samples came from the United States, Italy and Spain.

The protocol was immunoSEQ multiplex PCR, while the TCRdb copy is restricted to in-frame clones and leaves out a portion. The table records 240,000 or so clones, roughly nine tenths of them present only once. The CDR3 is made up of 15 amino acids. Looked up from germline, CDR1 is LNHDA and CDR2 is SQIVND (reference sequence). V was shortened by 5 bases and J by 2 bases, with 15 bases between the two germline ends. The chain couples TRBV19 to TRBJ1-2; D perhaps matches TRBD1 (6 bases). The origin of this receptor is a man aged 55-75 years who had recovered from COVID-19. The material sequenced was peripheral blood. The CDR3 DNA reads TGTGCCAGTAGTGGCCGGCTGACAGGAAACTATGGCTACACCTTC. It codes for CASSGRLTGNYGYTF.